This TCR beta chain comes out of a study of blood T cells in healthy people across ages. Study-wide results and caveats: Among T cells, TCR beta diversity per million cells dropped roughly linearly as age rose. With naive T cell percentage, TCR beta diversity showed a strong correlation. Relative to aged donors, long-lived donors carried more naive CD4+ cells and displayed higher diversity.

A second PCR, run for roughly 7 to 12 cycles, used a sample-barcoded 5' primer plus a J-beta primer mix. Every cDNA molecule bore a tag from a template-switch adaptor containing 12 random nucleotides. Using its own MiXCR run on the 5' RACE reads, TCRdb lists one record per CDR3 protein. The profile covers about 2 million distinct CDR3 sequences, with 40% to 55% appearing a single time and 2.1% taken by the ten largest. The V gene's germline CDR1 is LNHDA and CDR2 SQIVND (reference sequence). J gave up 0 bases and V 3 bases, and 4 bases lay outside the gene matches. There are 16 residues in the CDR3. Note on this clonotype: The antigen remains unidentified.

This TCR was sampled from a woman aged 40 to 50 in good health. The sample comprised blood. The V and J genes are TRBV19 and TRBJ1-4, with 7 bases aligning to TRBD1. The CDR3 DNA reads TGTGCCAGTAGTATGGGACAGACGTCAACTAATGAAAAACTGTTTTTT. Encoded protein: CASSMGQTSTNEKLFF.